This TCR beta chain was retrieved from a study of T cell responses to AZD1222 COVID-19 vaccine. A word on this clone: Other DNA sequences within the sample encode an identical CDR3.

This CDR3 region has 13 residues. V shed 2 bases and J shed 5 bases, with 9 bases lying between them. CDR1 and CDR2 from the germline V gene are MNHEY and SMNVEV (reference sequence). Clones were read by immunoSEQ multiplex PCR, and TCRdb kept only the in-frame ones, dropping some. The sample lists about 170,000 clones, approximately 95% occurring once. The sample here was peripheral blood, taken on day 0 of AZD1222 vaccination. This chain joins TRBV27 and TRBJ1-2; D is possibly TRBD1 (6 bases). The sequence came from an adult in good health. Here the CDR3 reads CASSLRGTYGYTF. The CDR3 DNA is TGTGCCAGCAGTTTAAGGGGGACTTATGGCTACACCTTC.